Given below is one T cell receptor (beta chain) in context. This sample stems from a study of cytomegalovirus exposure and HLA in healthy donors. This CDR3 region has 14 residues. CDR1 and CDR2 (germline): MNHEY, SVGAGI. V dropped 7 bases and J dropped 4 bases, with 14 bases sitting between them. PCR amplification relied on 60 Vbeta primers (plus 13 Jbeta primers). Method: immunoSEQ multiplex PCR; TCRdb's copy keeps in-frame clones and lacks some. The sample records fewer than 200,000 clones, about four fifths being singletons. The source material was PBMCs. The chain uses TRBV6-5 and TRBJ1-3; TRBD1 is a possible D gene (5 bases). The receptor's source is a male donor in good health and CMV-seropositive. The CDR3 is CASTVGGVGNTIYF. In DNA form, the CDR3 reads TGTGCCAGCACCGTCGGGGGGGTGGGAAACACCATATATTTT.